This TCR beta chain was obtained from a study of cytomegalovirus exposure and HLA in healthy donors. Notes on the study in general: There were a few CMV-associated chains whose specificity for CMV antigens was confirmed in vitro. There was a cluster of highly shared sequence variants that was likely a sequencing artifact. For most TCR sequences rarity was the rule, although some public TCRs occurred in many donors. There were around 160 TCR beta chains listed as cytomegalovirus-associated.

Both 60 Vbeta primers and 13 Jbeta primers went into the PCR. The assay was immunoSEQ multiplex PCR, and TCRdb's table has in-frame clones only and misses some. Of approximately 200,000 clones listed, around 79% are singletons. In regard to this clone: As yet, its antigen is unknown.

Trimming removed 1 base at V and 5 bases at J, with 7 bases between. The CDR3 length is 12 residues. Per germline, CDR1 SGHNT and CDR2 YYREEE (reference sequence). The chain couples TRBV5-4 to TRBJ2-7, with TRBD1 as a possible D gene (5 bases). The TCR was taken from a woman aged 18 to 35 in good health and CMV-seronegative. The material sequenced was PBMCs. The CDR3 sequence is CASSLLGDEQYF. CDR3 DNA: TGTGCCAGCAGCTTGTTAGGGGACGAGCAGTACTTC.